This note documents a single T cell receptor (beta chain) sequence. What it recognizes is unknown. Trimming removed 4 bases from V and 0 bases from J; junction bases left unmatched: 6. The germline V gene encodes CDR1 SQVTM and CDR2 ANQGSEA. CDR3 length: 15 amino acids. These data come from a study of T cell responses to AZD1222 COVID-19 vaccine. Findings and caveats of the study: Among vaccine-associated CD4 TCRs, coverage spanned spike, with dominance at 160-218 and 743-854.

TCRdb's table, derived via immunoSEQ multiplex PCR, lists solely in-frame clones and lacks some. This table has tens of thousands of clones, roughly 90% appearing once. The chain uses TRBV29-1 and TRBJ1-3, with 7 bases identical to TRBD1. The sequencing here drew on peripheral blood, taken on day 0 of AZD1222 vaccination. The clonotype comes from an adult in good health. CDR3 DNA: TGCAGCGTTGCGGGGGACAGCTCCTCTGGAAACACCATATATTTT. As protein: CSVAGDSSSGNTIYF.